The rows below give T cell receptor beta chains drawn from one sample of a study of shared clonotypes between healthy human individuals. The protocol was immunoSEQ multiplex PCR, while the TCRdb copy is restricted to in-frame clones and leaves out a portion. This sample has about 490,000 clones; 76% occur once, and the top ten carry around 13%. The source material was PBMCs. The receptors stem from a woman aged 40 to 55 in good health. Some clones in this sample may be carry-over from other donors' samples. Both conserved end residues are part of each CDR3. D genes are given only for firm matches. A clone size is listed for some rows: how often the clone was seen (once, few, many), or a class if it is expanded.

J: TRBJ2-1
V: TRBV25-1
size: -
D: TRBD2
CDR3: CASSAAGGIEQFF
DNA: TGTGCCAGCAGTGCAGCGGGAGGGATTGAGCAGTTCTTC

J: TRBJ1-1
V: TRBV6-1
size: few
D: -
CDR3: CASSEALNTEAFF
DNA: TGTGCCAGCAGTGAAGCGCTGAACACTGAAGCTTTCTTT

J: TRBJ2-7
V: TRBV4-2
size: -
D: -
CDR3: CASSQDPGQLYEQYF
DNA: TGTGCCAGCAGCCAAGATCCGGGGCAGCTCTACGAGCAGTACTTC

J: TRBJ2-3
V: TRBV19
size: -
D: TRBD1
CDR3: CASSDRAWDTQYF
DNA: TGTGCCAGTAGTGACAGGGCCTGGGATACGCAGTATTTT

J: TRBJ1-1
V: TRBV2
size: -
D: -
CDR3: CASSGQVNTEAFF
DNA: TGTGCCAGCAGTGGACAGGTGAACACTGAAGCTTTCTTT

J: TRBJ1-3
V: TRBV10-3
size: -
D: -
CDR3: CAISDRDSGNTIYF
DNA: TGTGCCATCAGTGACAGGGACTCTGGAAACACCATATATTTT

J: TRBJ2-3
V: TRBV6-5
size: many
D: TRBD2
CDR3: CASSYSAGGGGDTQYF
DNA: TGTGCCAGCAGTTACTCCGCGGGAGGAGGAGGAGATACGCAGTATTTT

J: TRBJ2-3
V: TRBV2
size: -
D: TRBD1
CDR3: CASRDTGGWRDTQYF
DNA: TGTGCCAGCAGGGATACAGGGGGTTGGCGAGATACGCAGTATTTT

J: TRBJ1-1
V: TRBV18
size: -
D: TRBD1
CDR3: CASSRRQGANTEAFF
DNA: TGTGCCAGCTCTCGAAGACAGGGTGCGAACACTGAAGCTTTCTTT

J: TRBJ1-2
V: TRBV18
size: few
D: -
CDR3: CASSPEDGPYYGYTF
DNA: TGTGCCAGCTCACCAGAGGACGGGCCGTACTATGGCTACACCTTC

J: TRBJ2-3
V: TRBV30
size: -
D: -
CDR3: CAWSALGGVGTDTQYF
DNA: TGTGCCTGGAGTGCATTGGGGGGAGTGGGCACAGATACGCAGTATTTT

J: TRBJ1-5
V: TRBV5-6
size: -
D: -
CDR3: CASSQSGASNQPQHF
DNA: TGTGCCAGCAGTCAGTCAGGGGCCAGTAATCAGCCCCAGCATTTT

J: TRBJ2-7
V: TRBV27
size: -
D: -
CDR3: CASSLGSGSYEQYF
DNA: TGTGCCAGCAGTTTAGGCTCGGGCTCCTACGAGCAGTACTTC

J: TRBJ1-2
V: TRBV9
size: -
D: -
CDR3: CASSVKGLDGYTF
DNA: TGTGCCAGCAGCGTAAAGGGGCTGGATGGCTACACCTTC

J: TRBJ2-7
V: TRBV5-4
size: -
D: -
CDR3: CASSLGQSRRGYEQYF
DNA: TGTGCCAGCAGCTTGGGACAGAGCAGGCGAGGCTACGAGCAGTACTTC

J: TRBJ1-5
V: TRBV18
size: -
D: TRBD1
CDR3: CASSPPGQGRQPQHF
DNA: TGTGCCAGCTCACCACCCGGACAGGGAAGACAGCCCCAGCATTTT

J: TRBJ1-1
V: TRBV5-1
size: -
D: -
CDR3: CASSINGGAESGAFF
DNA: TGCGCCAGCAGCATTAATGGGGGGGCGGAATCGGGAGCTTTCTTT

J: TRBJ1-4
V: TRBV5-6
size: -
D: -
CDR3: CASSYGAWDEKLFF
DNA: TGTGCCAGCAGCTACGGGGCCTGGGATGAAAAACTGTTTTTT

J: TRBJ2-2
V: TRBV19
size: -
D: -
CDR3: CASSWAVGELFF
DNA: TGTGCCAGTAGTTGGGCGGTCGGGGAGCTGTTTTTT

J: TRBJ2-7
V: TRBV29-1
size: -
D: -
CDR3: CSVEWGGHEQYF
DNA: TGCAGCGTTGAGTGGGGGGGCCACGAGCAGTACTTC

J: TRBJ1-4
V: TRBV7-2
size: -
D: -
CDR3: CASSARDGLNEKLFF
DNA: TGTGCCAGCAGCGCACGGGACGGACTAAATGAAAAACTGTTTTTT

J: TRBJ2-5
V: TRBV5-8
size: -
D: TRBD1
CDR3: CASSLFGGQGKTQYF
DNA: TGTGCCAGCAGCTTGTTCGGGGGACAGGGAAAGACCCAATACTTC

J: TRBJ2-2
V: TRBV5-1
size: -
D: TRBD1
CDR3: CASSPTGGNSNTGELFF
DNA: TGCGCCAGCAGCCCGACAGGGGGCAACTCGAACACCGGGGAGCTGTTTTTT

J: TRBJ1-6
V: TRBV18
size: -
D: -
CDR3: CASSPEQDNNSPLHF
DNA: TGTGCCAGCTCACCAGAACAGGATAATAATTCACCCCTCCACTTT

J: TRBJ1-6
V: TRBV6-1
size: -
D: -
CDR3: CASSETGTLHF
DNA: TGTGCCAGCAGTGAAACAGGGACCCTCCACTTT

J: TRBJ2-1
V: TRBV2
size: -
D: -
CDR3: CASSENYNYRDEQFF
DNA: TGTGCCAGCAGTGAAAATTACAACTACCGCGATGAGCAGTTCTTC

J: TRBJ2-4
V: TRBV7-2
size: -
D: -
CDR3: CASSLGLNIQYF
DNA: TGTGCCAGCAGCTTAGGGCTCAACATTCAGTACTTC

J: TRBJ2-1
V: TRBV7-9
size: -
D: TRBD2
CDR3: CASSLAIGLADNEQFF
DNA: TGTGCCAGCAGCTTAGCTATTGGACTAGCGGACAATGAGCAGTTCTTC

J: TRBJ2-1
V: TRBV5-4
size: once
D: -
CDR3: CASTGTYNEQFF
DNA: TGTGCCAGCACAGGGACCTACAATGAGCAGTTCTTC

J: TRBJ2-7
V: TRBV28
size: -
D: -
CDR3: CASSLWVAELSYEQYF
DNA: TGTGCCAGCAGTTTATGGGTAGCGGAGCTATCCTACGAGCAGTACTTC

J: TRBJ2-3
V: TRBV11-2
size: -
D: -
CDR3: CASSLSGPDTQYF
DNA: TGTGCCAGCAGCTTATCTGGGCCCGATACGCAGTATTTT

J: TRBJ2-7
V: TRBV5-1
size: -
D: -
CDR3: CASSLAPLPYEQYF
DNA: TGCGCCAGCAGCTTGGCCCCACTCCCCTACGAGCAGTACTTC

J: TRBJ2-1
V: TRBV29-1
size: -
D: TRBD2
CDR3: CSVHPGSGRINNEQFF
DNA: TGCAGCGTTCACCCCGGAAGCGGGAGGATCAACAATGAGCAGTTCTTC

J: TRBJ1-4
V: TRBV5-6
size: few
D: TRBD1
CDR3: CASSWGQGGEKLFF
DNA: TGTGCCAGCAGCTGGGGACAGGGAGGCGAAAAACTGTTTTTT

J: TRBJ2-3
V: TRBV7-9
size: -
D: TRBD2
CDR3: CASSHTGLAGADTQYF
DNA: TGTGCCAGCAGCCATACGGGACTAGCGGGTGCAGATACGCAGTATTTT

J: TRBJ1-1
V: TRBV10-3
size: -
D: TRBD1
CDR3: CAISGPTGSAEAFF
DNA: TGTGCCATCAGTGGACCGACAGGGTCGGCTGAAGCTTTCTTT

J: TRBJ1-5
V: TRBV29-1
size: -
D: -
CDR3: CSVETGSGPQHF
DNA: TGCAGCGTTGAAACAGGTTCGGGGCCCCAGCATTTT

J: TRBJ2-2
V: TRBV6-4
size: -
D: -
CDR3: CASSAGTTGELFF
DNA: TGTGCCAGCAGTGCAGGGACAACCGGGGAGCTGTTTTTT

J: TRBJ2-3
V: TRBV18
size: -
D: -
CDR3: CASSPAPSTDTQYF
DNA: TGTGCCAGCTCACCAGCCCCGTCGACTGATACGCAGTATTTT

J: TRBJ1-2
V: TRBV12-2
size: -
D: -
CDR3: CASSPGPGNSYGYTF
DNA: TGTGCCAGCAGCCCCGGCCCTGGGAACTCCTATGGCTACACCTTC

J: TRBJ2-1
V: TRBV7-8
size: -
D: -
CDR3: CASSLNRVSYNEQFF
DNA: TGTGCCAGCAGCTTAAACAGAGTTTCCTACAATGAGCAGTTCTTC

J: TRBJ1-5
V: TRBV4-1
size: -
D: -
CDR3: CASSQESRGDGQPQHF
DNA: TGCGCCAGCAGCCAAGAAAGCAGGGGAGACGGTCAGCCCCAGCATTTT

J: TRBJ2-5
V: TRBV4-2
size: -
D: TRBD2
CDR3: CASSQGRNIAGLQETQYF
DNA: TGTGCCAGCAGCCAAGGTAGAAACATAGCGGGACTTCAAGAGACCCAGTACTTC

J: TRBJ1-2
V: TRBV4-2
size: -
D: -
CDR3: CASSPEGGYYGYTF
DNA: TGTGCCAGCAGCCCAGAAGGGGGTTACTATGGCTACACCTTC

J: TRBJ1-3
V: TRBV18
size: -
D: TRBD1
CDR3: CASQLGTVSGNTIYF
DNA: TGTGCCAGCCAACTCGGGACAGTCTCTGGAAACACCATATATTTT

J: TRBJ1-5
V: TRBV4-2
size: -
D: -
CDR3: CASSQVYVKGNQPQHF
DNA: TGTGCCAGCAGCCAAGTGTACGTCAAAGGCAATCAGCCCCAGCATTTT

J: TRBJ2-3
V: TRBV19
size: few
D: TRBD2
CDR3: CASSIQAGGGDTQYF
DNA: TGTGCCAGTAGTATACAAGCGGGAGGGGGGGATACGCAGTATTTT

J: TRBJ2-1
V: TRBV7-9
size: -
D: -
CDR3: CASSLGFADNEQFF
DNA: TGTGCCAGCAGCTTAGGGTTTGCAGACAATGAGCAGTTCTTC

J: TRBJ2-3
V: TRBV10-3
size: -
D: TRBD2
CDR3: CASSRAGGRTDTQYF
DNA: TGTGCCTCATCACGAGCGGGAGGTAGGACAGATACGCAGTATTTT

J: TRBJ2-2
V: TRBV14
size: -
D: -
CDR3: CASSQFLTGELFF
DNA: TGTGCCAGCAGCCAGTTCCTTACCGGGGAGCTGTTTTTT

J: TRBJ1-2
V: TRBV9
size: -
D: TRBD1
CDR3: CASSVGQGAIRAYGYTF
DNA: TGTGCCAGCAGCGTAGGACAGGGGGCGATTCGGGCCTATGGCTACACCTTC

J: TRBJ1-1
V: TRBV29-1
size: many
D: -
CDR3: CSVEYRAEAFF
DNA: TGCAGCGTTGAATATCGTGCTGAAGCTTTCTTT

J: TRBJ2-1
V: TRBV19
size: -
D: TRBD2
CDR3: CASSIGGSVDEQFF
DNA: TGTGCCAGTAGTATTGGCGGGAGTGTCGATGAGCAGTTCTTC

J: TRBJ2-4
V: TRBV5-4
size: few
D: -
CDR3: CASSLGGPLAKNIQYF
DNA: TGTGCCAGCAGCTTGGGGGGTCCCCTAGCCAAAAACATTCAGTACTTC